These 3 T cell receptor beta chains share one sample of origin, sequenced in a study of blood T cell repertoires in COVID-19. The assay was immunoSEQ multiplex PCR, and TCRdb's table has in-frame clones only and misses some. This table holds 150,000 to 200,000 clones, about 80% found once. The sample comprised peripheral blood. The receptor set was obtained from a man aged 60 to 69 with acute or convalescent COVID-19.

V is TRBV9 and J is TRBJ1-2, with D possibly TRBD1 on 5 matching bases. The CDR3 sequence is 14 residues long. Germline V gene data show CDR1 as SGDLS and CDR2 as YYNGEE. V was shortened by 0 bases and J by 4 bases, with 10 bases between the two germline ends. The CDR3 DNA follows: TGTGCCAGCAGCGTAGAACAGGTCAGCTATGGCTACACCTTC. It translates to CASSVEQVSYGYTF. Full variable domain (missing parts from reference TRBV9 and TRBJ1-2): DSGVTQTPKHLITATGQRVTLRCSPRSGDLSVYWYQQSLDQGLQFLIQYYNGEERAKGNILERFSAQQFPDLHSELNLSSLELGDSALYFCASSVEQVSYGYTFGSGTRLTVV.

The rearrangement joins TRBV2 to TRBJ1-2; tentative D call: TRBD1 (6 bases). V shed 3 bases and J shed 7 bases, with 15 bases lying between them. The CDR3 totals 14 residues. Germline V gives CDR1 SNHLY, CDR2 FYNNEI. The CDR3 nucleotides read TGTGCCAGCAGTGAGCAGGGGCAAAGTGTTGGCTACACCTTC. It translates to CASSEQGQSVGYTF.

The J gene is TRBJ2-1, the V gene TRBV9, with 10 bases that match TRBD1. V shed 5 bases and J 5 bases; nucleotides not matched to a gene: 1. The CDR3 consists of 13 residues. Germline lookup yields CDR1 SGDLS and CDR2 YYNGEE. The CDR3 DNA sequence: TGTGCCAGCAGGGGGACAGGGGACAATGAGCAGTTCTTC. It specifies CASRGTGDNEQFF.